Given below is one TCR beta chain in context. Its target is not known. A few pembrolizumab responders had their TCRs sequenced. V was trimmed by 5 bases and J by 1 base, leaving 12 bases between them. Germline V gene lookup returns CDR1 MDHEN and CDR2 SYDVKM. The CDR3 has 14 residues. This sample was included in a study of PD-1 blockade in mismatch repair-deficient tumors. Study context: Patients had approximately 12 mismatch repair-deficient cancer types, all previously treated and progressing.

Whole-study results and caveats: Tumor-resident clones, often undetectable pretreatment in blood, expanded then contracted after pembrolizumab.

Using immunoSEQ multiplex PCR, the repertoire was profiled, and TCRdb retains in-frame clones only, with some absent. The sample consists of roughly 32,000 clones, less than 90% of them appearing once. The origin of this receptor is an adult with mismatch repair-deficient cancer. Here the sequenced sample was PBMCs, taken less than 7 weeks after starting pembrolizumab. The chain recombines TRBV28 with TRBJ2-7; D not certain. The CDR3 reads CASSPQTLSYEQYF. CDR3 nucleotide sequence: TGTGCCAGCAGTCCCCAGACTCTTTCCTACGAGCAGTACTTC.